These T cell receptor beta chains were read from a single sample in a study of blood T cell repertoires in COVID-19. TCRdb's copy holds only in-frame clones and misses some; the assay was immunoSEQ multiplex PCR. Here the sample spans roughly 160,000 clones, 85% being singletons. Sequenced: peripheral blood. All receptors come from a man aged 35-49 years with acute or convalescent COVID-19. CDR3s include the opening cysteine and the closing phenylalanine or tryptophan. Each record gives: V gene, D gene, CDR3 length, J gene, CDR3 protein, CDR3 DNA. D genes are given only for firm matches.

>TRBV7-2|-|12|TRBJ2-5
CASSPWAQTQYF
TGTGCCAGCAGCCCTTGGGCGCAGACCCAGTACTTC
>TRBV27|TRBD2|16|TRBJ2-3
CASSPTGTRAGDTQYF
TGTGCCAGCAGTCCCACGGGGACTAGGGCGGGGGATACGCAGTATTTT
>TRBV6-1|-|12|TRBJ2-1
CASSEVSNEQFF
TGTGCCAGCAGTGAAGTCTCCAATGAGCAGTTCTTC
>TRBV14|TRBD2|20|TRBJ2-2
CASSQSRGLAGHANTGELFF
TGTGCCAGCAGCCAATCTAGAGGACTAGCGGGCCACGCGAACACCGGGGAGCTGTTTTTT
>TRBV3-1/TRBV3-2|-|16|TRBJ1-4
CASSQGGRWTNEKLFF
TGTGCCAGCAGCCAGGGGGGGCGGTGGACTAATGAAAAACTGTTTTTT
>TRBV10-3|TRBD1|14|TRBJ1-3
CAISDRGSGNTIYF
TGTGCCATCAGCGACAGGGGCTCTGGAAACACCATATATTTT
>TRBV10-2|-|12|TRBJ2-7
CASRTRFYEQYF
TGCGCCAGCAGAACTAGGTTCTACGAGCAGTACTTC
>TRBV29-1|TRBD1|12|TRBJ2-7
CSGGTGGYEQYF
TGCAGCGGCGGGACAGGGGGCTACGAGCAGTACTTC
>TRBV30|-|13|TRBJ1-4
CAWHREGYEKLFF
TGTGCCTGGCATAGGGAGGGGTATGAAAAACTGTTTTTT
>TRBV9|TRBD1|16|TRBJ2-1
CASSVGQGALGNEQFF
TGTGCCAGCAGCGTAGGACAGGGGGCTTTAGGGAATGAGCAGTTCTTC
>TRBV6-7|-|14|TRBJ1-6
CASTHRTPKSPLHF
TGTGCCAGCACTCATAGGACACCCAAGTCACCCCTCCACTTT
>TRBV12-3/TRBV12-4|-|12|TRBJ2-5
CASSFVRGTQYF
TGTGCCAGCAGTTTCGTGCGGGGGACCCAGTACTTC
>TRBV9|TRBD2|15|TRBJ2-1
CASSVGLALYNEQFF
TGTGCCAGCAGCGTAGGACTAGCCCTCTACAATGAGCAGTTCTTC
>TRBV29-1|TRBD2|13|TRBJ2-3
CSVLGLHTDTQYF
TGCAGCGTCCTGGGACTACACACAGATACGCAGTATTTT